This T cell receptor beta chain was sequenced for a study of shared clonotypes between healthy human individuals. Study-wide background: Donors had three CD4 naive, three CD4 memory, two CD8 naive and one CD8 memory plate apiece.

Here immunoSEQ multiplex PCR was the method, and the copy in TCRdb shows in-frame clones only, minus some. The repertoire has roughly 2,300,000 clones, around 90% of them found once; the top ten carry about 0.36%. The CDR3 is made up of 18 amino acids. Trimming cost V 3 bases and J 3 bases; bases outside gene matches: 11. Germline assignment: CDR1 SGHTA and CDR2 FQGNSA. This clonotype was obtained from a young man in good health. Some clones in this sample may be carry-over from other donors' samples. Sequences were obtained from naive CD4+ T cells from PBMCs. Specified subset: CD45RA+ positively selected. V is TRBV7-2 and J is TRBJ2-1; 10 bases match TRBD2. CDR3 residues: CASSFLPGAGGNYNEQFF. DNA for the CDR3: TGTGCCAGCAGCTTCTTACCCGGAGCGGGAGGGAACTACAATGAGCAGTTCTTC.